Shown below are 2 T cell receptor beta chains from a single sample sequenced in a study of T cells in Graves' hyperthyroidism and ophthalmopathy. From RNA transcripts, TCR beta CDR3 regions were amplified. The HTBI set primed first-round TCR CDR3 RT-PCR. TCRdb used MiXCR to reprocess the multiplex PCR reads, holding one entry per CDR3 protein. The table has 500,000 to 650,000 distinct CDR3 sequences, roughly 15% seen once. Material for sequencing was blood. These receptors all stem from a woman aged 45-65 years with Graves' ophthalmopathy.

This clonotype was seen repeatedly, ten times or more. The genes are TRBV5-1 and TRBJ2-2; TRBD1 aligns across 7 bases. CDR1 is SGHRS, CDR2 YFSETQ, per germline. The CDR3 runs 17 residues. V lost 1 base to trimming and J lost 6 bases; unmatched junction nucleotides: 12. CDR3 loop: CASSLTLTGWISGELFF. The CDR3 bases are TGCGCCAGCAGCTTGACCCTGACAGGGTGGATTTCCGGGGAGCTGTTTTTT.

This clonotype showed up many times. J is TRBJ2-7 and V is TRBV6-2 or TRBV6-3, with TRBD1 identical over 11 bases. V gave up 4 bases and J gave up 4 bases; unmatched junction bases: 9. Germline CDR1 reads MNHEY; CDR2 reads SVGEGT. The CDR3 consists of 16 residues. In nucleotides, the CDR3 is TGTGCCAGCAGTTTCGCGGACAGGGGGCGTAGGTACGAGCAGTACTTC. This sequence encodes CASSFADRGRRYEQYF.